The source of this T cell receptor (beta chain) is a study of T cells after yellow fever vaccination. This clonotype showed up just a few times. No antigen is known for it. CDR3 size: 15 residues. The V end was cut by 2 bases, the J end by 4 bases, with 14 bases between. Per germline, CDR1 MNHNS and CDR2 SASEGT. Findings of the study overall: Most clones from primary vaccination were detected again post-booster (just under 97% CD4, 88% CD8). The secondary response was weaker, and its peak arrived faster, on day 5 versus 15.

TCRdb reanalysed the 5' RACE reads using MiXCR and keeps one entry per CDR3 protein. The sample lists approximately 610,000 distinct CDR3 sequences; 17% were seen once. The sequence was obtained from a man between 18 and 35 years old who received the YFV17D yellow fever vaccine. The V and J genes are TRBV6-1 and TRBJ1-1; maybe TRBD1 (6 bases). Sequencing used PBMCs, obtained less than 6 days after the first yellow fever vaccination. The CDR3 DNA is TGTGCCAGCAGTGAATATTGGGGGGCTGGCACTGAAGCTTTCTTT. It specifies CASSEYWGAGTEAFF.